This T cell receptor (beta chain) was captured in a study of T-cell memory formation after mild COVID-19. Findings and caveats of the study: Clones that shrank (day 15 to 85) were balanced CD4/CD8, whereas later expanders leaned CD4+.

One entry per CDR3 protein, called by TCRdb with MiXCR from the 5' RACE reads. The repertoire has 550,000 to 700,000 distinct CDR3 sequences, around 17% of them found once; the top ten carry around 12%. The CDR3 consists of 16 residues. Germline CDR1 reads MNHEY; CDR2 reads SVGAGI. Trimming took off 4 bases at V and 3 bases at J, with 15 bases between the two ends. With regard to this clonotype: Its antigen is undetermined.

This clonotype was sampled from an adult woman who had mild COVID-19 (a few samples of this study predate the infection). Cell type and time point are not known. The V and J genes are TRBV6-5 and TRBJ2-2; tentatively, D is TRBD1 (5 bases). Sequenced material: PBMCs or a T cell subset sorted from them (not recorded which). CDR3 sequence (DNA): TGTGCCAGCAGTTCCCTCGGGCAGGGCCACACCGGGGAGCTGTTTTTT. Translated, it gives CASSSLGQGHTGELFF.